This T cell receptor beta chain was identified in a study of blood T cells in healthy people across ages. Study findings and constraints: A roughly linear age-dependent decrease characterized TCR beta diversity per million T cells.

This clonotype came up many times. Its antigen remains unidentified. The use of a sample-barcoded 5' primer and a J-beta primer mix characterized a second PCR of roughly 6 to 11 cycles. Every cDNA molecule bore a tag from a template-switch adaptor containing 12 random nucleotides. Individual samples furnished no less than 3 million CDR3-containing paired-end reads apiece. Via MiXCR, TCRdb re-called the 5' RACE reads, giving one row per CDR3 protein. The sample contains 1,800,000 or so distinct CDR3 sequences, 39% of which appear only once. The germline gives CDR1 KGHDR, CDR2 SFDVKD. With 2 bases clipped from V and 5 bases from J, the junction kept 2 bases outside the gene matches. There are 14 residues in the CDR3.

The sequenced material came from blood. The chain is built from TRBV24-1 and TRBJ2-7; 10 nucleotides agree with TRBD2. This TCR was sampled from a human donor in good health. The CDR3, as DNA: TGTGCCACCAGTGATTCCGGGACTAGCGACGAGCAGTACTTC. This codes for CATSDSGTSDEQYF.